This T cell receptor (beta chain) was sequenced for a study of T cell responses to AZD1222 COVID-19 vaccine. Broader study findings: Clonal diversity was possibly underestimated; the donors were predominantly white British and more often female.

CDR3 length: 13 residues. The V gene's germline CDR1 is KGHDR and CDR2 SFDVKD. V was pared by 9 bases and J by 4 bases, with 6 bases of the junction left unmatched. The assay was immunoSEQ multiplex PCR, and TCRdb's table has in-frame clones only and misses some. The sample contains about 140,000 clones, 90% to 95% of which appear only once. To note about this clone: What it binds is unknown.

The sample in question was peripheral blood, obtained after recovery from COVID-19. V usage is TRBV24-1 and J usage is TRBJ2-5; TRBD1 aligns across 8 bases. The TCR was taken from an adult who had recovered from COVID-19. The CDR3 DNA sequence: TGTGCCACCTCGGACAGGGCCAGAGAGACCCAGTACTTC. Amino acid sequence: CATSDRARETQYF.